Each of the 28 T cell receptor beta chains below was sequenced from the same sample in a study of vaccination effects on CD4 cells after COVID-19. Method: immunoSEQ multiplex PCR; TCRdb's copy keeps in-frame clones and lacks some. Among roughly 46,000 clones listed, around 74% were seen once. Their cognate antigens are unknown. After expansion with viral peptide pools in the ViraFEST assay, antigen-specific CD4+ T cells were sequenced. Upon completion of roughly ten days in culture, CD4+ T cells were isolated. Two doses of BNT162b2 or mRNA-1273 vaccine were administered to participants. This specimen consisted of CD4+ T cells from PBMCs cultured with HCoV-OC43 spike peptides, obtained after COVID-19 vaccination. The subset: HCoV-OC43 spike overlapping peptide pool stimulation. The receptor set was obtained from a human donor who received a COVID-19 vaccine.

The chain has TRBV7-2 and TRBJ1-2; D not certain. Germline CDR1 reads SGHTA; CDR2 reads FQGNSA. The CDR3 contains 12 residues. Deletions cut 5 bases from V and 8 bases from J, with 12 bases between. The CDR3 DNA is TGTGCCAGCAGCCGTGACATGCGAGGCTACACCTTC. Its translation is CASSRDMRGYTF.

V is TRBV27 and J is TRBJ2-2; TRBD1 matches at 9 bases. The trim removed 2 bases at V and 4 bases at J, leaving 8 bases unmatched. CDR3 size: 17 residues. CDR1 and CDR2 from the germline V gene are MNHEY and SMNVEV (reference sequence). In DNA form, the CDR3 reads TGTGCCAGCAGTTTAGCGGTCTGGACAGGGGTCACCGGGGAGCTGTTTTTT. As protein: CASSLAVWTGVTGELFF.

This clone was counted only a few times. The chain joins TRBV7-6 to TRBJ2-7; TRBD1 matches 9 bases. CDR3 length equals 16 residues. J was trimmed by 1 base and V by 0 bases; bases with no gene match: 4. Per the germline V gene, CDR1 is SGHVS and CDR2 is FNYEAQ. CDR3 bases: TGTGCCAGCAGCTTAGCCCCCGGACAGGGGTCCTACGAGCAGTACTTC. Amino acids: CASSLAPGQGSYEQYF.

This clone was counted only a few times. The chain is built from TRBV5-4 and TRBJ1-2, with D tentatively TRBD1 (5 bases). This CDR3 has 13 residues. Per the germline V gene, CDR1 is SGHNT and CDR2 is YYREEE (reference sequence). V was trimmed by 1 base and J by 8 bases, leaving 12 bases between them. The CDR3 nucleotides read TGTGCCAGCAGCTTGACAGGCAATATCGGCTACACCTTC. This codes for CASSLTGNIGYTF.

The V call is TRBV19, the J call TRBJ2-7; TRBD2 matches 13 bases. J lost 4 bases, V lost 4 bases, and 4 bases had no gene match. CDR3 length: 15 amino acids. Germline V CDR1 and CDR2: LNHDA, SQIVND (reference sequence). In DNA, the CDR3 is TGTGCCAGTAGTACCGGGACTAGCGGGAAATACGAGCAGTACTTC. It encodes CASSTGTSGKYEQYF.

CDR3 region: CASSFTSGRGETQYF. The CDR3 DNA sequence: TGTGCCAGCAGCTTCACTAGCGGGAGAGGGGAGACCCAGTACTTC. This chain uses TRBV5-4 with TRBJ2-5; 11 bases map to TRBD2. The germline CDR1 and CDR2 sequences are SGHNT and YYREEE (reference sequence). The CDR3 spans 15 residues. Unmatched junction bases numbered 5, after V lost 2 bases and J lost 5 bases.

This chain joins TRBV11-1 and TRBJ2-7, with 7 bases matching TRBD1. V lost 0 bases to trimming and J lost 6 bases; unmatched junction nucleotides: 5. In germline, CDR1 is SGHAT, CDR2 FQDESV (reference sequence). The CDR3 has 14 amino acids. The CDR3 protein is CASSLAGQVSEQYF. The CDR3 bases are TGTGCCAGCAGCTTAGCCGGACAGGTTTCCGAGCAGTACTTC.

This chain links TRBV7-9 with TRBJ2-5, with 8 bases fitting TRBD1. CDR1 and CDR2 (germline): SEHNR, FQNEAQ (reference sequence). The CDR3 is 14 amino acids. The ends lost 1 base at V and 4 bases at J; junction bases unmatched: 2. CDR3 DNA: TGTGCCAGCAGCTTAGGGACAGGGACAGAGACCCAGTACTTC. It yields the protein CASSLGTGTETQYF. The variable domain in full, with the rest retrieved from reference TRBV7-9 and TRBJ2-5, is DTGVSQNPRHKITKRGQNVTFRCDPISEHNRLYWYRQTLGQGPEFLTYFQNEAQLEKSRLLSDRFSAERPKGSFSTLEIQRTEQGDSAMYLCASSLGTGTETQYFGPGTRLLVL.

J is TRBJ2-7 and V is TRBV6-5, with a possible D match to TRBD1 (5 bases). Deletions cut 6 bases from V and 2 bases from J, with 11 bases between. From germline, CDR1 is MNHEY and CDR2 SVGAGI. The CDR3 sequence is 13 residues long. CDR3: CASRAGQTYEQYF. As DNA, the CDR3 is TGTGCCAGCAGGGCAGGGCAGACCTACGAGCAGTACTTC.

This clone occurred once. This chain links TRBV5-8 with TRBJ2-7; no clear D gene. Germline V gene sequence: CDR1 SGHTS, CDR2 YDEGEE. The V gene lost 4 bases and the J gene lost 4 bases, with 12 bases spanning the gap. There are 13 residues in the CDR3. CDR3 protein: CASSLRAGYEQYF. DNA for the CDR3: TGTGCCAGCAGCCTACGGGCAGGTTACGAGCAGTACTTC.

This clone was counted between two and nine times. The chain couples TRBV19 to TRBJ2-1; no clear D gene. The germline gives CDR1 LNHDA, CDR2 SQIVND (reference sequence). V lost 5 bases and J lost 6, with 17 bases in between. This CDR3 contains 15 residues. Here the CDR3 reads CASSDPLRRGNEQFF. CDR3 DNA: TGTGCCAGTAGTGACCCCCTGAGAAGAGGCAATGAGCAGTTCTTC. The full variable domain, rest sourced from reference TRBV19 and TRBJ2-1, is DGGITQSPKYLFRKEGQNVTLSCEQNLNHDAMYWYRQDPGQGLRLIYYSQIVNDFQKGDIAEGYSVSREKKESFPLTVTSAQKNPTAFYLCASSDPLRRGNEQFFGPGTRLTVL.

The rearrangement links TRBV19 to TRBJ2-1; 14 nucleotides line up with TRBD2. CDR1 and CDR2 (germline): LNHDA, SQIVND (reference sequence). V trimming: 7 bases; J trimming: 0 bases; junction bases outside the gene matches: 2. There are 16 residues in the CDR3. CDR3 amino acids: CASTGTSGSSYNEQFF. The CDR3 DNA reads as TGTGCCAGTACCGGGACTAGCGGGAGCTCCTACAATGAGCAGTTCTTC.

This clone was seen a handful of times. V is TRBV30 and J is TRBJ2-5; a possible D gene is TRBD2 (7 bases). CDR3 length: 14 residues. In germline, CDR1 is GTSNPN, CDR2 SVGIG (reference sequence). The V and J ends lost 4 bases and 3 bases respectively, with 15 bases between them. The CDR3 nucleotides are TGTGCCTGGAAGTGGGGGCGGGGGAAAGAGACCCAGTACTTC. This encodes CAWKWGRGKETQYF.

The chain links TRBV5-1 to TRBJ2-3; no reliable D call. Trimming pared 2 bases from V and 5 bases from J, leaving 15 bases between. CDR3 size: 15 residues. In germline, CDR1 is SGHRS, CDR2 YFSETQ. CDR3 in amino acids: CASSFDPLIVDTQYF. The CDR3 DNA follows: TGCGCCAGCAGCTTCGACCCCCTTATTGTAGATACGCAGTATTTT.

The genes are TRBV30 and TRBJ2-3; D is possibly TRBD2 (7 bases). Germline V gives CDR1 GTSNPN, CDR2 SVGIG (reference sequence). Trimming shortened V by 3 bases and J by 2 bases, and 15 bases separated the two germline ends. The CDR3 covers 15 residues. DNA of the CDR3: TGTGCCTGGAGATTCGGCGGGGGCATCACAGATACGCAGTATTTT. Protein: CAWRFGGGITDTQYF. Full variable domain (missing parts from reference TRBV30 and TRBJ2-3): SQTIHQWPATLVQPVGSPLSLECTVEGTSNPNLYWYRQAAGRGLQLLFYSVGIGQISSEVPQNLSASRPQDRQFILSSKKLLLSDSGFYLCAWRFGGGITDTQYFGPGTRLTVL.

This clone showed up many times. The chain carries TRBV7-9 and TRBJ1-3; D might be TRBD1 (6 bases). V was cut by 2 bases and J by 4 bases, with 15 bases left in between. CDR1 and CDR2 (germline): SEHNR, FQNEAQ (reference sequence). The length of the CDR3 is 16 residues. The CDR3 is CASSLWTAETGNTIYF. The CDR3 DNA is TGTGCCAGCAGCTTATGGACAGCCGAGACGGGAAACACCATATATTTT.

V is TRBV6-5 and J is TRBJ1-1, with a weak D call TRBD1 (6 bases). V lost 6 bases and J 5 bases, leaving 19 bases between the germline ends. The CDR3 has 15 amino acids. CDR1 and CDR2 from the germline V gene are MNHEY and SVGAGI. CDR3: CASRRQQGSGTEAFF. CDR3 nucleotides: TGTGCCAGCAGACGTCAACAGGGAAGTGGGACTGAAGCTTTCTTT.

This chain connects TRBV11-1 to TRBJ2-5; 11 bases align to TRBD2. After removal of 2 bases from V and 1 base from J, the junction contained 3 bases not matched to a gene. The CDR3 loop spans 16 amino acids. Germline CDR1 and CDR2: SGHAT and FQDESV (reference sequence). CDR3 coding DNA: TGTGCCAGCAGCTTAAGTAGCGGGGGGGCCCAAGAGACCCAGTACTTC. Amino acids: CASSLSSGGAQETQYF.

The rearrangement uses TRBV6-1 and TRBJ1-2, with D tentatively TRBD1 (6 bases). The V end lost 1 base, the J end lost 8 bases, and 17 bases lay between the germline ends. This CDR3 is 15 amino acids long. The V gene's germline CDR1 is MNHNS and CDR2 SASEGT. CDR3 in DNA: TGTGCCAGCAGTGAAGAAAGTCGGCCAGGGGACGGCTACACCTTC. Protein sequence: CASSEESRPGDGYTF.

This clone was observed a few times. The chain links TRBV29-1 to TRBJ1-1; weak D call: TRBD1 (5 bases). CDR1 and CDR2 from the germline V gene are SQVTM and ANQGSEA. Trimming took 7 bases from V and 4 from J, leaving 16 bases between them. This CDR3 is 13 amino acids long. CDR3 nucleotides: TGCAGCGCTGAGATACAGGAGGGCACTGAAGCTTTCTTT. It specifies CSAEIQEGTEAFF.

This CDR3 is CASSFGGGRQPQHF. The DNA of the CDR3 is TGTGCCAGCAGCTTTGGAGGGGGCAGGCAGCCCCAGCATTTT. The chain links TRBV12-1 to TRBJ1-5; TRBD1 is the table's D call, not checked against the DNA. TRBV12-1 is recorded as a pseudogene. The CDR3 is made up of 14 amino acids.

This clone came up once. The J gene is TRBJ1-5, the V gene TRBV19, with TRBD1 as a possible D gene (5 bases). Looked up from germline, CDR1 is LNHDA and CDR2 is SQIVND (reference sequence). V lost 6 bases, J lost 2 bases, and 14 bases lay in between. CDR3 length: 15 amino acids. As DNA, the CDR3 is TGTGCCAGTAGCTCCACATGGGGCGGCAATCAGCCCCAGCATTTT. This encodes CASSSTWGGNQPQHF.

The rearrangement uses TRBV10-3 and TRBJ1-6; D remains unclear. Germline V gene lookup returns CDR1 ENHRY and CDR2 SYGVKD. V was cut by 5 bases and J by 8 bases, with 16 bases left in between. There are 15 residues in the CDR3. DNA of the CDR3: TGTGCCATCAGTCGAACCGGTGGAGGAGATTCACCCCTCCACTTT. It codes for CAISRTGGGDSPLHF.

J is TRBJ2-7 and V is TRBV21-1; the D segment call TRBD2 is taken from the table without a DNA check. TRBV21-1 is labeled a pseudogene. This CDR3 comprises 17 residues. DNA for the CDR3: TGTGCCAGCAGCATCCTGGCATTCGAACGGGTTCCTTACGAGCAGTACTTC. Translation: CASSILAFERVPYEQYF.

The genes are TRBV4-1 and TRBJ1-5; D gene unclear. V shed 0 bases and J shed 3 bases, with 12 bases lying between them. The CDR3 is 16 amino acids. Germline CDR1 is MGHRA and CDR2 is YSYEKL. In nucleotides, the CDR3 is TGCGCCAGCAGCCAAGATCGACCCGCCTTCAATCAGCCCCAGCATTTT. Protein: CASSQDRPAFNQPQHF.

The chain couples TRBV9 to TRBJ1-6; D possibly corresponds to TRBD1 (5 bases). V was clipped by 2 bases and J by 9 bases, with 18 bases between them. Germline V gene lookup returns CDR1 SGDLS and CDR2 YYNGEE. This CDR3 is 16 amino acids long. CDR3: CASSVYTGTGTSPLHF. Here the CDR3 DNA reads TGTGCCAGCAGCGTTTATACCGGGACGGGGACTTCACCCCTCCACTTT. Full variable domain (missing parts from reference TRBV9 and TRBJ1-6): DSGVTQTPKHLITATGQRVTLRCSPRSGDLSVYWYQQSLDQGLQFLIQYYNGEERAKGNILERFSAQQFPDLHSELNLSSLELGDSALYFCASSVYTGTGTSPLHFGNGTRLTVT.

V is TRBV12-3 or TRBV12-4 and J is TRBJ1-2; D is undetermined. V was shortened by 3 bases and J by 2 bases, with 7 bases between the two germline ends. This CDR3 is 13 amino acids long. Here the CDR3 reads CASSFGLNYGYTF. The DNA of the CDR3 is TGTGCCAGCAGTTTCGGGCTAAACTATGGCTACACCTTC.

The chain uses TRBV5-4 and TRBJ2-3; 10 bases fit TRBD1. The CDR3 has 15 residues. The germline V gene has CDR1 SGHNT and CDR2 YYREEE (reference sequence). V lost 4 bases and J lost 0; bases outside the gene matches: 2. In DNA form, the CDR3 reads TGTGCCAGCAGCGAGGGACAGGGGAGCACAGATACGCAGTATTTT. Amino acid sequence: CASSEGQGSTDTQYF. The whole variable domain, remainder taken from reference TRBV5-4 and TRBJ2-3, is ETGVTQSPTHLIKTRGQQVTLRCSSQSGHNTVSWYQQALGQGPQFIFQYYREEENGRGNFPPRFSGLQFPNYSSELNVNALELDDSALYLCASSEGQGSTDTQYFGPGTRLTVL.